The T cell receptor beta chain under discussion was sequenced for a study of tumor-infiltrating lymphocytes in primary liver carcinoma (dated by TCRdb to about 2017). About the study as a whole: Of the five patients, three men and two women aged 30 to 69 years, four had hepatocellular carcinoma and one had combined HCC and intrahepatic cholangiocarcinoma. Tumors of the five patients were stage T1-T3 N0M0 with maximum diameters of roughly 4 to 11 cm. Roughly 3.5 to 7.5 million productive TCRbeta reads were obtained per sample, and no significant difference in read depth was found between tissue types. Across five regions of each liver tumor, along with adjacent normal tissue and blood, the study brought together TCRbeta repertoire sequencing, expression microarrays and whole-exome sequencing. TCRbeta repertoire sequencing covered some 35 specimens from 5 patients: roughly 25 tumor regions, 5 adjacent noncancerous liver tissues and 5 peripheral blood samples. Technical replicate repertoires showed high reproducibility, with mean shared-clone rates around 0.9 and correlation coefficients above 0.98. Beyond this particular receptor, the publication reports: The study included only a few patients, and the authors note findings should be validated in a larger study. Repertoire overlap was found to be higher between tumor regions (mean approximately 35%) than between tumor-adjacent (roughly 17%) or tumor-blood (about 14%) pairs, consistent with antigen-driven expansion. Only the TCR beta chain was sequenced, so true repertoire diversity is likely underestimated because unpaired alpha chains were not captured. Bulk unsorted samples precluded comparing CD4+ and CD8+ T cell repertoires. The top 250 clones accounted for a significantly greater share of the repertoire in tumors than in blood (p = 0.039).

Notes on this clonotype: Its antigen is currently not known. No much larger clonotype is one base removed from it; base qualities were not supplied.

Starting from about 500 ng total RNA, TCRbeta-specific cDNA was produced by reverse transcription with a constant-region primer and ProtoScript II reverse transcriptase. Construction of the TCRbeta libraries relied on three nested rounds of multiplex PCR, following a slightly modified ARM-PCR procedure. The first two PCR rounds used multiplex TRBV1-TRBV30 forward primers with a Cbeta reverse primer, each for about 11 cycles. A final 25-cycle PCR with Deep VentR polymerase added sample barcodes and Illumina adapters. Before sequencing, amplicons of 200-500 bp were purified from gel using a QIAquick gel extraction kit. TCRbeta amplicons were sequenced on an Illumina HiSeq 2500 with 250-bp paired-end reads. In the source study's methods: Quality trimming of reads was performed with Trimmomatic v0.33, and paired reads were merged with FLASH v1.2.11 so that full CDR3 sequences could be recovered. V, D and J germline segments were assigned to the rearranged TCRbeta sequences by MiGEC v1.2.1b. VDJtools v1.0.0 computed clonotype statistics and Shannon-Wiener diversity indices. To reduce sampling bias, subsequent analyses other than the diversity analysis used only the 250 most abundant clonotypes in each sample. TCRdb reanalyzed the raw reads on its own, using fastp at Q25 for trimming and MiXCR for clone calling, and kept in-frame beta chains. Records with the same CDR3 protein are collapsed into one entry carrying the most frequent genes and DNA. TCRdb, not the authors, supplied the V and J calls. The sample table lists under 150,000 distinct CDR3 sequences, 65% to 75% of them with a count of one. Roughly 7.3% of the sample comes from the top ten.

Spanning cysteine to phenylalanine, the CDR3 consists of 13 amino acids. Only the CDR3 portion is preserved as DNA: 39 bases, with reading frame beginning at the first base. At the junction V is shortened by 10 bases and J by 11 bases, with 21 bases in between. The germline V gene gives CDR1 as MNHNS and CDR2 as SASEGT. Total RNA and DNA were co-extracted without cell sorting from roughly 20-30 mg of bulk tissue using the AllPrep DNA/RNA mini kit. Five patients with histopathologically diagnosed primary liver carcinoma underwent surgical resection in China between late 2015 and 2016. Chronic HBV infection was present in the patients, and the patients were treatment-naive at sampling. Fresh tumor and adjacent tissue pieces were bisected; one half was stored in RNAlater at -80°C, the other sent for histology.

In this chain, TRBV6-1 is recombined with TRBJ2-1; TRBD2 could be the D gene, as 5 bases match. The specimen was tumor-adjacent normal liver tissue. The sequence derives from a woman aged 60-75 years with primary liver carcinoma and hepatitis B virus infection. The CDR3 region: CATIVPAVTQQFF. The sequence in DNA is TGTGCCACAATTGTGCCAGCGGTGACCCAGCAGTTCTTC.